This T cell receptor (beta chain) is drawn from a study of metastatic and nonmetastatic thyroid tumors. All patients were treatment-naive before thyroid surgery. A note on this clone: Antigen: not known. A junction boundary mismatches the germline segment, possibly from a read error.

TCRdb recomputed clones from the PCR reads via MiXCR. The sample has about 41,000 clones, 28% seen once. Study-level results: According to reports, the diversity of TCR beta was significantly higher in malignant thyroid tumors than in benign nodules, and this held in both blood and tumor samples.

The CDR3 consists of 16 residues. Germline loops: CDR1 SGHVS, CDR2 FQNEAQ. Sequencing used blood. The origin of this receptor is a male donor with papillary thyroid cancer or a benign thyroid nodule (not recorded which). Some clones in this sample may be carry-over from other donors' samples. The chain combines TRBV7-8 with TRBJ2-2; D unresolved. CDR3 sequence reads: CASSLEELLNTVELLF. CDR3 bases: TGTGCCAGCAGCTTAGAGGAGCTCCTGAACACCGTGGAGCTGCTTTTT.